This T cell receptor beta chain was retrieved from a study of OX40 agonist ivuxolimab in advanced cancers. Background on the study: Ivuxolimab, which is an agonistic anti-OX40 (CD134) antibody, was administered to the patients. At 0.01 to 10 mg/kg, ivuxolimab was administered intravenously to patients every 2 weeks. Patients treated during dose escalation were battling hepatocellular carcinoma, melanoma, renal cell or head and neck cancer. Study conclusions and caveats: Expansion of clones was among the lowest in partial responders at 0.1-3.0 mg/kg.

Germline CDR1 and CDR2: KGHSH and LQKENI. The V gene lost 6 bases and the J gene lost 2 bases, with 14 bases spanning the gap. The CDR3 consists of 14 residues. Sequencing was performed with immunoSEQ multiplex PCR; in TCRdb, only in-frame clones are kept and a portion is missing. The top ten clones hold roughly 1.2% of a sample with around 56,000 clones, 79% of them seen once. Turning to this clone: Its antigen is not identified.

This chain joins TRBV18 and TRBJ2-7; D remains unclear. The material sequenced was CD4+ or CD8+ T cells sorted from blood, taken in a trial of the OX40 agonist ivuxolimab. This sequence originates from an adult with an advanced solid tumor such as melanoma, head and neck, liver or kidney cancer. CDR3 residues: CASSRSHSPYEQYF. The CDR3 nucleotides read TGTGCCAGCTCTCGGAGCCACAGCCCCTACGAGCAGTACTTC.